The 22 T cell receptor beta chains given below trace back to one sample, sequenced in a study of cytomegalovirus exposure and HLA in healthy donors (TCRdb year 2017). The library was produced with the immunoSEQ multiplex PCR assay. The multiplex PCR relied on a mix of 60 forward primers for TCR Vbeta segments and 13 reverse primers for TCR Jbeta segments. As stored in TCRdb, this immuneACCESS dataset retains in-frame rearrangements with V and J assigned. A fraction of the clones does not appear; measured against another copy, unresolved V genes explain less than half of the discrepancy, and the remainder lacks a known reason. The sample has around 100,000 clones on record, approximately 66% of them singletons. Of the sample, about 3.9% is held by the ten largest clones. The sample comprised PBMCs. All receptors come from a man aged 30 to 39 in good health and CMV-seronegative.

The table lists this clone with a count of one. V is TRBV30 and J is TRBJ1-6, with D hard to call. The CDR3 runs 12 residues. Trimming stripped 0 bases from V and 11 bases from J, with 8 bases between. Germline V gene lookup returns CDR1 GTSNPN and CDR2 SVGIG (reference sequence). The CDR3 protein is CAWSVTGPPLHF. Written as DNA, the CDR3 is TGTGCCTGGAGTGTAACTGGGCCACCCCTCCACTTT.

V and J are TRBV7-6 and TRBJ2-1, with a weak D call TRBD2 (6 bases). CDR3 length equals 15 residues. Trimming left V 2 bases short and J 9 bases short, with 17 bases between. Germline CDR1 is SGHVS and CDR2 is FNYEAQ. The DNA of the CDR3 is TGTGCCAGCAGCTTATTTTCTCGCTTCGGGGGTGAGCAGTTCTTC. Translating it yields CASSLFSRFGGEQFF.

The chain couples TRBV19 to TRBJ1-5; D is undetermined. The CDR3 extends over 13 amino acids. V lost 0 bases, J lost 7 bases, and 7 bases lay in between. Per the germline V gene, CDR1 is LNHDA and CDR2 is SQIVND (reference sequence). CDR3 DNA: TGTGCCAGTAGTATAGAGGGAGGACAGCCCCAGCATTTT. Residues: CASSIEGGQPQHF.

This chain uses TRBV7-2 with TRBJ2-1; 7 bases fit TRBD2. V lost 0 bases and J lost 2; bases outside the gene matches: 1. The CDR3 length is 15 residues. Germline CDR1 is SGHTA and CDR2 is FQGNSA. The CDR3 spells CASSLAGGAYNEQFF. As DNA, the CDR3 is TGTGCCAGCAGCTTAGCTGGGGGGGCCTACAATGAGCAGTTCTTC.

V usage is TRBV28 and J usage is TRBJ1-2, with 9 nucleotides matching TRBD1. Trimming cost V 6 bases and J 7 bases; bases outside gene matches: 0. The CDR3 runs 11 residues. CDR1 is MDHEN, CDR2 SYDVKM, per germline. This CDR3 reads CASRTGGGYTF. DNA for the CDR3: TGTGCCAGCAGGACAGGGGGTGGCTACACCTTC.

The rearrangement uses TRBV7-2 and TRBJ1-3; D not certain. The CDR3 extends over 15 amino acids. The V end lost 2 bases, the J end lost 0 bases, and 8 bases lay between the germline ends. Germline lookup yields CDR1 SGHTA and CDR2 FQGNSA. CDR3 coding DNA: TGTGCCAGCAGCTTAAACCCGGGCTCTGGAAACACCATATATTTT. Residues: CASSLNPGSGNTIYF.

The sample holds a few counts of this clone. The chain uses TRBV11-1 and TRBJ1-1; D perhaps matches TRBD1 (6 bases). In germline, CDR1 is SGHAT, CDR2 FQDESV (reference sequence). V was cut by 4 bases and J by 1 base, with 10 bases left in between. The CDR3 runs to 14 residues. CDR3 in amino acids: CASSSDRTNTEAFF. CDR3 nucleotide sequence: TGTGCCAGCAGCTCAGACAGGACGAACACTGAAGCTTTCTTT.

This chain links TRBV5-1 with TRBJ2-7, with TRBD2 identical over 8 bases. Germline CDR1 reads SGHRS; CDR2 reads YFSETQ. The trim removed 5 bases at V and 5 bases at J, leaving 6 bases unmatched. The CDR3 extends over 13 amino acids. The CDR3 is CASSPLADHEQYF. DNA for the CDR3: TGCGCCAGCAGTCCACTAGCGGACCACGAGCAGTACTTC.

This clone was detected a few times. The chain is built from TRBV15 and TRBJ2-1; 7 nucleotides line up with TRBD2. The CDR3 length is 16 residues. Germline CDR1 and CDR2: LNHNV and YYDKDF (reference sequence). V gave up 4 bases and J gave up 2 bases; unmatched junction bases: 8. In DNA form, the CDR3 reads TGTGCCACCAGCACCTCACCCGGGGGGACCTACAATGAGCAGTTCTTC. It encodes CATSTSPGGTYNEQFF. Looking up the rest from reference TRBV15 and TRBJ2-1 gives the full variable domain: DAMVIQNPRYQVTQFGKPVTLSCSQTLNHNVMYWYQQKSSQAPKLLFHYYDKDFNNEADTPDNFQSRRPNTSFCFLDIRSPGLGDTAMYLCATSTSPGGTYNEQFFGPGTRLTVL.

The chain combines TRBV21-1 with TRBJ2-1; no DNA check was done on the table's D call, TRBD1. TRBV21-1 is marked as a pseudogene. There are 12 residues in the CDR3. CDR3 region: CASSMGANEQFF. Here the CDR3 DNA reads TGTGCCAGCAGCATGGGGGCCAATGAGCAGTTCTTC.

This chain links TRBV7-2 with TRBJ2-5; perhaps TRBD1 as D (6 bases). This CDR3 has 14 amino acids. V was cut by 2 bases and J by 2 bases, with 9 bases left in between. Per the germline V gene, CDR1 is SGHTA and CDR2 is FQGNSA. This CDR3 reads CASSLSGQQETQYF. As DNA, the CDR3 is TGTGCCAGCAGCTTAAGTGGACAGCAAGAGACCCAGTACTTC.

The chain links TRBV19 to TRBJ2-1; 7 positions match TRBD2. Germline trimming cut 7 bases from V and 1 base from J; bases unmatched to any gene: 7. Per germline, CDR1 LNHDA and CDR2 SQIVND (reference sequence). This CDR3 is built from 15 residues. For the CDR3, the DNA is TGTGCCAGTAAAGACCCGGGGGGTTCCTACAATGAGCAGTTCTTC. This sequence encodes CASKDPGGSYNEQFF.

The chain links TRBV6-5 to TRBJ2-7, with 8 bases aligning to TRBD1. The germline CDR1 and CDR2 sequences are MNHEY and SVGAGI. V lost 2 bases to trimming and J lost 2 bases; unmatched junction nucleotides: 2. CDR3 size: 14 residues. The CDR3 spells CASSYQDRAYEQYF. CDR3 coding DNA: TGTGCCAGCAGTTACCAGGACAGGGCCTACGAGCAGTACTTC.

V usage is TRBV14 and J usage is TRBJ1-2; tentative D call: TRBD1 (6 bases). The CDR3 runs 16 residues. The germline V gene encodes CDR1 SGHDN and CDR2 FVKESK. Trimming removed 3 bases at V and 2 bases at J, with 16 bases between. The CDR3 region is CASSHHKTGGNYGYTF. For the CDR3, the DNA is TGTGCCAGCAGCCATCACAAGACAGGCGGGAACTATGGCTACACCTTC. The entire variable domain, with the rest obtained from reference TRBV14 and TRBJ1-2, is as follows: EAGVTQFPSHSVIEKGQTVTLRCDPISGHDNLYWYRRVMGKEIKFLLHFVKESKQDESGMPNNRFLAERTGGTYSTLKVQPAELEDSGVYFCASSHHKTGGNYGYTFGSGTRLTVV.

This clone was seen a few times. The CDR3 coding sequence is TGTGCCAGCAGCCAAGGTAGTATTCTCACAGATACGCAGTATTTT. This sequence encodes CASSQGSILTDTQYF. The chain uses TRBV4-2 and TRBJ2-3; unclear D gene. The CDR3 length is 15 residues. The V end lost 1 base, the J end lost 2 bases, and 10 bases lay between the germline ends. Germline assignment: CDR1 LGHNA and CDR2 YNFKEQ.

This rearrangement joins TRBV10-3 to TRBJ1-2, with a possible D match to TRBD1 (5 bases). Germline lookup yields CDR1 ENHRY and CDR2 SYGVKD. Trimming removed 10 bases from V and 9 bases from J, with 18 bases in between. The CDR3 is made up of 12 amino acids. CDR3 loop: CANSGTQERYTF. DNA of the CDR3: TGTGCCAACTCCGGGACTCAAGAACGCTACACCTTC.

This clone was picked up a small number of times. V usage is TRBV19 and J usage is TRBJ2-7, with no clear D. The CDR3 runs to 12 residues. Trimming pared 5 bases from V and 4 bases from J, leaving 9 bases between. Germline V CDR1 and CDR2: LNHDA, SQIVND (reference sequence). Written as DNA, the CDR3 is TGTGCCAGTAGTGCCGGTTTGTACGAGCAGTACTTC. This gives the protein CASSAGLYEQYF.

This chain joins TRBV4-3 and TRBJ2-2; 8 nucleotides align to TRBD1. The V and J ends lost 3 bases and 5 bases, in that order; junction bases with no gene match: 8. CDR1 is LGHNA and CDR2 is YSLEER in the germline V gene. CDR3 size: 16 residues. The CDR3, as DNA: TGCGCCAGCAGCCAGGACCGGACAGGGTGGACCGGGGAGCTGTTTTTT. It specifies CASSQDRTGWTGELFF.

The V gene is TRBV6-1, the J gene TRBJ1-1, with TRBD1 matching over 8 bases. Germline V gives CDR1 MNHNS, CDR2 SASEGT. There are 15 residues in the CDR3. The V segment lost 10 bases and the J segment 0 bases; nucleotides outside the gene matches: 10. The CDR3 loop reads CATNPGQELNTEAFF. In DNA, the CDR3 is TGTGCCACCAACCCGGGACAGGAACTGAACACTGAAGCTTTCTTT.

The chain recombines TRBV28 with TRBJ2-7; TRBD2 matches at 14 bases. The V and J ends lost 8 bases and 4 bases, in that order; junction bases with no gene match: 7. The germline CDR1 and CDR2 sequences are MDHEN and SYDVKM. This CDR3 region has 15 residues. The CDR3 nucleotides read TGTGCCAGCGGGGGGACTAGCGGGGGACTATACGAGCAGTACTTC. Its protein is CASGGTSGGLYEQYF.

The gene calls are TRBV5-4 and TRBJ1-2; 8 positions agree with TRBD1. V gave up 2 bases and J gave up 8 bases; unmatched junction bases: 5. There are 13 residues in the CDR3. Per germline, CDR1 SGHNT and CDR2 YYREEE (reference sequence). The DNA of the CDR3 is TGTGCCAGCAGCTTCGGACAGGGCGACGGCTACACCTTC. The encoded protein is CASSFGQGDGYTF.

The chain uses TRBV27 and TRBJ2-1; TRBD2 matches 14 bases. The germline V gene encodes CDR1 MNHEY and CDR2 SMNVEV (reference sequence). The CDR3 has 14 amino acids. V gave up 6 bases and J gave up 10 bases; unmatched junction bases: 5. DNA for the CDR3: TGTGCCAGCAGGGGACTAGCGGGAGTAAGGGAGCAGTTCTTC. It is translated as CASRGLAGVREQFF.